Detailed here is one T cell receptor beta chain. Donors were grouped by their self-reported clinical history. Cohort 3 donors counted as recovered after two negative PCRs, clearance, or resolved symptoms. This sample was included in a study of blood T cell repertoires in COVID-19. Study-wide context: Acute-phase and convalescent COVID-19 samples originated in the United States, Italy and Spain. Sources were T cells, B-cell-depleted T cells, or PBMCs; the material itself was cDNA or gDNA.

The CDR3 spans 16 residues. The ends were cut back, 0 bases at V and 1 base at J, with 13 bases in the middle. The V gene's germline CDR1 is SGDLS and CDR2 YYNGEE. The assay was immunoSEQ multiplex PCR, and TCRdb's table has in-frame clones only and misses some. The repertoire has around 300,000 clones, 89% of them found once; the top ten carry under 2.5%. The sequence came from a woman in her sixties who had recovered from COVID-19. The V call is TRBV9, the J call TRBJ1-1; no firm D call. Source material: PBMCs or T cells enriched from blood (not recorded which). CDR3 residues: CASSVGLATGNTEAFF. CDR3 nucleotides: TGTGCCAGCAGCGTAGGTCTGGCAACGGGGAACACTGAAGCTTTCTTT.